These T cell receptor beta chains were read from a single sample in a study of beta chain features in type 1 diabetes. Sequenced by immunoSEQ multiplex PCR; TCRdb stores in-frame clones only, minus some. The table lists about 160,000 clones, less than 10% of them singletons. The sequenced material came from central memory CD4+ T cells from blood. The receptors were gathered from a man aged 18 to 30 with type 1 diabetes. The CDR3 runs from the conserved cysteine through the conserved F or W. Each record gives: clone size, D gene, J gene, V gene, CDR3 protein, CDR3 DNA. The D gene is left open where the match is weak. Clone size is shown for a subset of rows, as once, few, many or a class of expanded clone.

>-|TRBD1|TRBJ2-5|TRBV7-9
CASSLGQGASETQYF
TGTGCCAGCAGCCTCGGACAGGGAGCTTCTGAGACCCAGTACTTC
>-|-|TRBJ2-2|TRBV30
CAWSEGFDTGELFF
TGTGCCTGGAGTGAGGGGTTCGACACCGGGGAGCTGTTTTTT
>-|-|TRBJ2-2|TRBV28
CASSPPGVTGELFF
TGTGCCAGCAGCCCACCCGGGGTCACCGGGGAGCTGTTTTTT
>-|-|TRBJ1-1|TRBV28
CASSTIRSGGTEAFF
TGTGCCAGCAGTACAATACGGTCGGGGGGGACTGAAGCTTTCTTT
>-|TRBD1|TRBJ2-7|TRBV15
CATSRRQGEYEQYF
TGTGCCACCAGCAGGAGACAGGGGGAGTACGAGCAGTACTTC
>-|TRBD2|TRBJ2-5|TRBV28
CASRLGGRETQYF
TGTGCCAGCAGGCTCGGGGGGAGGGAGACCCAGTACTTC
>few|TRBD1|TRBJ1-2|TRBV28
CASSFSDRDGYTF
TGTGCCAGCAGTTTTAGTGACAGGGATGGCTACACCTTC
>few|-|TRBJ2-7|TRBV7-2
CASSLTGSLSYEQYF
TGTGCCAGCAGCTTAACCGGGAGCCTCTCCTACGAGCAGTACTTC
>-|-|TRBJ2-7|TRBV5-6
CASSSTSLLSYEQYF
TGTGCCAGCAGCTCTACTTCGTTACTATCCTACGAGCAGTACTTC
>-|-|TRBJ2-5|TRBV18
CASSSLRLETQYF
TGTGCCAGCTCATCCTTGAGGCTTGAGACCCAGTACTTC
>-|-|TRBJ2-4|TRBV6-1
CASNPTGKNIQYF
TGTGCCAGCAACCCAACAGGGAAGAACATTCAGTACTTC
>few|-|TRBJ2-1|TRBV6-6
CASNRRGGLGNEQFF
TGTGCCAGCAATAGAAGGGGGGGCCTGGGCAATGAGCAGTTCTTC
>-|TRBD1|TRBJ1-4|TRBV2
CASSPTGSGEKLFF
TGTGCCAGCAGCCCGACAGGGTCGGGTGAAAAACTGTTTTTT
>-|TRBD1|TRBJ2-6|TRBV4-3
CASSQDIVGQGWESGANVLTF
TGCGCCAGCAGCCAAGATATCGTGGGACAGGGTTGGGAGTCTGGGGCCAACGTCCTGACTTTC
>few|TRBD2|TRBJ2-3|TRBV27
CASSLPRLAASTDTQYF
TGTGCCAGCAGTTTACCCCGACTAGCGGCTAGCACAGATACGCAGTATTTT
>few|TRBD2|TRBJ2-1|TRBV11-2
CASRKYGTREEEQFF
TGTGCCAGCAGAAAATACGGGACTAGGGAGGAGGAGCAGTTCTTC
>many|-|TRBJ2-7|TRBV20-1
CSASGGYEQYF
TGCAGTGCTAGTGGCGGGTACGAGCAGTACTTC
>-|-|TRBJ1-6|TRBV5-1
CASSLEWGGNSPLHF
TGCGCCAGCAGCCTGGAGTGGGGGGGAAATTCACCCCTCCACTTT
>few|-|TRBJ1-2|TRBV10-3
CAISEFLGTYGYTF
TGTGCCATCAGTGAGTTCTTGGGCACCTATGGCTACACCTTC
>-|TRBD1|TRBJ2-1|TRBV7-2
CASSLQGAVYNEQFF
TGTGCCAGCAGCCTCCAGGGGGCCGTCTACAATGAGCAGTTCTTC
>-|TRBD2|TRBJ2-1|TRBV11-2
CASSSRGLSGNNEQFF
TGTGCCAGCAGCTCAAGGGGCCTTAGCGGGAACAATGAGCAGTTCTTC
>many|-|TRBJ1-2|TRBV6-6
CASSYTSNYGYTF
TGTGCCAGCAGTTACACTTCTAACTATGGCTACACCTTC
>-|TRBD1|TRBJ2-3|TRBV29-1
CSVEDGTADTQYF
TGCAGCGTTGAAGACGGGACAGCAGATACGCAGTATTTT
>few|TRBD1|TRBJ1-2|TRBV7-2
CASTQNRGLGIYGYTF
TGTGCCAGCACCCAGAACAGGGGGCTAGGGATCTATGGCTACACCTTC
>few|-|TRBJ2-1|TRBV5-4
CASSLVAGYSYNEQFF
TGTGCCAGCAGCTTGGTTGCGGGATACTCCTACAATGAGCAGTTCTTC
>few|-|TRBJ2-3|TRBV4-2
CASSPRDKGTDTQYF
TGTGCCAGCAGCCCTCGAGACAAGGGCACAGATACGCAGTATTTT
>-|-|TRBJ2-3|TRBV27
CASSEYGGNTDTQYF
TGTGCCAGCAGTGAATATGGCGGGAACACAGATACGCAGTATTTT
>few|-|TRBJ2-1|TRBV15
CATSSIPGLGYNEQFF
TGTGCCACCAGCAGTATTCCGGGACTTGGATACAATGAGCAGTTCTTC
>-|TRBD1|TRBJ1-2|TRBV5-8
CASSILTGGGYGYTF
TGTGCCAGCAGCATCCTGACAGGGGGCGGCTATGGCTACACCTTC
>few|TRBD1|TRBJ2-5|TRBV7-2
CASSPQGGRGQETQYF
TGTGCCAGCAGTCCACAGGGGGGTAGGGGCCAAGAGACCCAGTACTTC
>many|-|TRBJ2-6|TRBV4-3
CASSQPGTTSGANVLTF
TGCGCCAGCAGCCAACCCGGGACAACCTCTGGGGCCAACGTCCTGACTTTC
>-|-|TRBJ2-5|TRBV7-9
CASPSGEETQYF
TGTGCCAGCCCCTCAGGGGAAGAGACCCAGTACTTC
>-|-|TRBJ2-1|TRBV5-1
CATRTDVLDLKEQFF
TGCGCCACCCGAACCGACGTTCTAGACTTGAAAGAGCAGTTCTTC
>-|-|TRBJ2-5|TRBV7-8
CASSPAVTTVGETQYF
TGTGCCAGCAGCCCAGCGGTTACTACCGTTGGGGAGACCCAGTACTTC
>few|-|TRBJ2-5|TRBV27
CASSLSYQETQYF
TGTGCCAGCAGTCTCAGTTATCAAGAGACCCAGTACTTC